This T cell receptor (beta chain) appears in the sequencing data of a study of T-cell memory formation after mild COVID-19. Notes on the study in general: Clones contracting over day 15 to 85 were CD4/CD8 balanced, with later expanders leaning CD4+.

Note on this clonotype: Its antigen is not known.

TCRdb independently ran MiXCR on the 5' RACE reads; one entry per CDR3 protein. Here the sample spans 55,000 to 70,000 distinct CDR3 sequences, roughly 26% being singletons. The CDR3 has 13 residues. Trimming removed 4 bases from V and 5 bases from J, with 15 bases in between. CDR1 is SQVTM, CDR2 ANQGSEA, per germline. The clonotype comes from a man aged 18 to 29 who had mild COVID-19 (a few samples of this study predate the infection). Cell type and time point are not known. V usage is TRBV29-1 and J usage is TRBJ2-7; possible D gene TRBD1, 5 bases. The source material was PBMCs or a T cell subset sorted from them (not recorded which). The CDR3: CSVAEKGLDEQYF. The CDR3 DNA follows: TGCAGCGTTGCCGAAAAGGGGCTAGACGAGCAGTACTTC.